This T cell receptor (beta chain) was documented in a study of T-cell reconstitution after alpha-beta-depleted transplantation in children. This clonotype was seen more than once but under ten times. Unique molecular identifiers were incorporated when the TCRbeta library was constructed. TCRdb processed the PCR reads anew with MiXCR; each CDR3 protein has one entry. This table holds approximately 490,000 distinct CDR3 sequences, approximately 12% found once. J was trimmed by 4 bases and V by 7 bases; bases with no gene match: 0. The CDR3 loop spans 13 amino acids. In germline, CDR1 is SQVTM, CDR2 ANQGSEA.

The clonotype originates from a human donor who donated a stem cell graft to a child with combined immunodeficiency. The sequences come from PBMCs from the stem cell graft donor, collected from the stem cell graft. The rearrangement links TRBV29-1 to TRBJ2-2; 13 bases line up with TRBD2. The DNA of the CDR3 is TGCAGCGGGACTAGCGGGAGCACCGGGGAGCTGTTTTTT. Encoded protein: CSGTSGSTGELFF.